This TCR beta chain was profiled in a study of blood T cell repertoires in COVID-19. Study in general: Before being deemed recovered, Cohort 3 donors had two negative PCRs, clearance, or symptom resolution. Sources were T cells, B-cell-depleted T cells, or PBMCs; the material itself was cDNA or gDNA.

Sequencing used immunoSEQ multiplex PCR; TCRdb keeps in-frame clones, though not all of them. The table has over 150,000 clones, around 79% seen once. This CDR3 is 12 amino acids long. The V gene's germline CDR1 is MDHEN and CDR2 SYDVKM. Deletions cut 2 bases from V and 9 bases from J, with 8 bases between. This TCR came from a woman aged 70-85 years in a cohort exposed to, infected with or recovered from COVID-19 (not recorded which). The specimen sequenced was PBMCs or T cells enriched from blood (not recorded which). The V and J genes are TRBV28 and TRBJ1-3, with D unresolved. The CDR3 loop reads CASSLDRSTIYF. CDR3 sequence (DNA): TGTGCCAGCAGTTTAGATCGCAGCACCATATATTTT.